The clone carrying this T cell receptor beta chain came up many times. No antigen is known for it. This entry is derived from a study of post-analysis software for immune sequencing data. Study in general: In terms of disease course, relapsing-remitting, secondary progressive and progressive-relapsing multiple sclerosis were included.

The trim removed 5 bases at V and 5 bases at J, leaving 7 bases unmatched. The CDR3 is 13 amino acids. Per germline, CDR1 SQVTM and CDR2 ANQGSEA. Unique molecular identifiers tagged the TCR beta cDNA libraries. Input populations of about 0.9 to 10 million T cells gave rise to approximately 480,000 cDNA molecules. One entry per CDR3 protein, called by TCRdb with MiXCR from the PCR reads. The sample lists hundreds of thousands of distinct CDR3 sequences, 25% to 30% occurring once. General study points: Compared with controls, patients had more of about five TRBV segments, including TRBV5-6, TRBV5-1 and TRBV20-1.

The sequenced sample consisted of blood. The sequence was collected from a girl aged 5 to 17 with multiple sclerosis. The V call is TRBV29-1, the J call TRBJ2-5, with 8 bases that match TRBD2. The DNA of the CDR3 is TGCAGCGTTAAGCGGGAGATAAGGGAGACCCAGTACTTC. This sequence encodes CSVKREIRETQYF.